Listed below are T cell receptor beta chains from one sample, sequenced in a study of T cells in localized non-small cell lung cancer. The protocol was immunoSEQ multiplex PCR, while the TCRdb copy is restricted to in-frame clones and leaves out a portion. The sample yields roughly 26,000 clones, over 70% seen once. The sample here was peripheral blood, taken before any cancer treatment. These receptors all come from a man aged 40-75 years with stage III squamous cell lung carcinoma. Both conserved end residues are part of each CDR3. D genes are given only for firm matches. Where a row states a size, it is once, few, many or the class of an expanded clone; other rows omit it.

D: NA; J: TRBJ2-3; V: TRBV7-6; size: NA; CDR3: CASSRGGLATQYF; DNA: TGTGCCAGCAGCCGAGGTGGGCTAGCCACGCAGTATTTT
D: NA; J: TRBJ2-2; V: TRBV19; size: NA; CDR3: CASSITGDTGELFF; DNA: TGTGCCAGTAGTATCACGGGTGACACCGGGGAGCTGTTTTTT
D: NA; J: TRBJ1-1; V: TRBV5-1; size: NA; CDR3: CASSLGDGQFVTEAFF; DNA: TGCGCCAGCAGCTTGGGGGACGGGCAATTTGTCACTGAAGCTTTCTTT
D: TRBD1; J: TRBJ1-1; V: TRBV7-9; size: NA; CDR3: CASSLGQGQPFNTEAFF; DNA: TGTGCCAGCAGCTTAGGACAGGGCCAACCATTTAACACTGAAGCTTTCTTT
D: NA; J: TRBJ1-3; V: TRBV4-2; size: NA; CDR3: CASSQGADTIYF; DNA: TGTGCCAGCAGCCAGGGGGCGGACACCATATATTTT
D: NA; J: TRBJ2-1; V: TRBV6-5; size: few; CDR3: CASSYSGLGTEQFF; DNA: TGTGCCAGCAGTTACTCGGGGTTAGGGACCGAGCAGTTCTTC
D: NA; J: TRBJ1-1; V: TRBV9; size: NA; CDR3: CASSVGVGTEAFF; DNA: TGTGCCAGCAGCGTTGGAGTCGGCACTGAAGCTTTCTTT
D: NA; J: TRBJ1-4; V: TRBV4-2; size: NA; CDR3: CASSGRRIDEKLFF; DNA: TGTGCCAGCAGCGGTAGGCGTATCGATGAAAAACTGTTTTTT
D: TRBD2; J: TRBJ2-7; V: TRBV6-1; size: NA; CDR3: CASSEATSGTGEQYF; DNA: TGTGCCAGCAGTGAAGCAACTAGCGGGACGGGGGAGCAGTACTTC
D: NA; J: TRBJ1-2; V: TRBV5-4; size: once; CDR3: CASSLEQATIYGYTF; DNA: TGTGCCAGCAGCTTGGAACAGGCAACCATTTATGGCTACACCTTC
D: NA; J: TRBJ1-2; V: TRBV6-5; size: NA; CDR3: CASIRLGLGAYGYTF; DNA: TGTGCCAGTATCCGATTGGGTCTGGGGGCCTATGGCTACACCTTC
D: NA; J: TRBJ1-5; V: TRBV5-8; size: NA; CDR3: CASSGGSSGGNQPQHF; DNA: TGTGCCTCCTCGGGGGGCTCCTCAGGTGGCAATCAGCCCCAGCATTTT
D: TRBD1; J: TRBJ2-2; V: TRBV25-1; size: NA; CDR3: CASTYRGWNTGELFF; DNA: TGTGCCAGCACCTACAGGGGGTGGAACACCGGGGAGCTGTTTTTT
D: NA; J: TRBJ2-7; V: TRBV28; size: NA; CDR3: CASNYDRRTYEQYF; DNA: TGTGCCAGCAATTACGACAGGCGCACCTACGAGCAGTACTTC
D: TRBD1; J: TRBJ1-1; V: TRBV11-2; size: NA; CDR3: CASSLGSTGTGGTEAFF; DNA: TGTGCCAGCAGCTTAGGTTCAACCGGGACAGGGGGCACTGAAGCTTTCTTT
D: NA; J: TRBJ2-3; V: TRBV6-4; size: NA; CDR3: CASSVVGTDTQYF; DNA: TGTGCCAGCAGTGTGGTGGGCACAGATACGCAGTATTTT
D: NA; J: TRBJ1-1; V: TRBV5-6; size: NA; CDR3: CASTLGPWVNTEAFF; DNA: TGTGCCAGCACCCTGGGACCTTGGGTGAACACTGAAGCTTTCTTT
D: NA; J: TRBJ2-3; V: TRBV19; size: NA; CDR3: CASTSGGTDTQYF; DNA: TGTGCCAGTACCTCAGGGGGCACAGATACGCAGTATTTT
D: TRBD2; J: TRBJ2-3; V: TRBV18; size: few; CDR3: CASSPYPYSGTRPASTDTQYF; DNA: TGTGCCAGCTCACCATATCCCTATTCCGGGACTAGACCGGCTAGCACAGATACGCAGTATTTT
D: NA; J: TRBJ2-5; V: TRBV5-1; size: NA; CDR3: CASSLGLDIETQYF; DNA: TGCGCCAGCAGCTTGGGGCTAGACATCGAGACCCAGTACTTC
D: NA; J: TRBJ2-7; V: TRBV5-1; size: NA; CDR3: CASSLGVGISYEQYF; DNA: TGCGCCAGCAGCCTGGGGGTGGGAATCTCCTACGAGCAGTACTTC
D: TRBD1; J: TRBJ2-5; V: TRBV6-1; size: NA; CDR3: CASSDRQGVSETQYF; DNA: TGTGCCAGCAGTGACAGACAGGGGGTATCAGAGACCCAGTACTTC
D: TRBD2; J: TRBJ2-1; V: TRBV11-2; size: few; CDR3: CASSRNLAGGLNEQFF; DNA: TGTGCCAGCAGCCGCAACTTGGCGGGGGGACTCAATGAGCAGTTCTTC
D: TRBD2; J: TRBJ2-1; V: TRBV19; size: NA; CDR3: CASSPWTSGSANEQFF; DNA: TGTGCCAGTAGTCCGTGGACTAGCGGGAGTGCAAATGAGCAGTTCTTC
D: NA; J: TRBJ2-5; V: TRBV29-1; size: NA; CDR3: CSVGPAQETQYF; DNA: TGCAGCGTTGGGCCCGCACAAGAGACCCAGTACTTC
D: NA; J: TRBJ1-3; V: TRBV6-1; size: NA; CDR3: CASSRGAPSGNTIYF; DNA: TGTGCCAGCAGCCGGGGGGCTCCCTCTGGAAACACCATATATTTT
D: TRBD2; J: TRBJ2-1; V: TRBV14; size: NA; CDR3: CASSAISGGLLLNEQFF; DNA: TGTGCCAGCAGCGCTATAAGCGGGGGGCTACTATTAAATGAGCAGTTCTTC
D: NA; J: TRBJ1-5; V: TRBV28; size: NA; CDR3: CASTIGQRRPQHF; DNA: TGTGCCAGCACAATCGGACAGCGGAGGCCCCAGCATTTT
D: NA; J: TRBJ1-1; V: TRBV6-5; size: NA; CDR3: CASRTVNTEAFF; DNA: TGTGCCAGCCGGACGGTGAACACTGAAGCTTTCTTT
D: TRBD1; J: TRBJ1-2; V: TRBV10-3; size: few; CDR3: CAISDQQGEDYGYTF; DNA: TGTGCCATCAGTGACCAACAGGGGGAGGACTATGGCTACACCTTC
D: TRBD1; J: TRBJ2-2; V: TRBV9; size: NA; CDR3: CASSWGQGNTGELFF; DNA: TGTGCCAGCAGTTGGGGACAGGGAAACACCGGGGAGCTGTTTTTT
D: NA; J: TRBJ1-2; V: TRBV5-4; size: NA; CDR3: CATRRQADYGYTF; DNA: TGTGCCACCCGAAGACAGGCCGACTATGGCTACACCTTC
D: TRBD1; J: TRBJ1-5; V: TRBV19; size: NA; CDR3: CASSTSTGNQPQHF; DNA: TGTGCCAGTAGTACCTCGACAGGGAATCAGCCCCAGCATTTT
D: TRBD2; J: TRBJ2-3; V: TRBV5-1; size: NA; CDR3: CASRGTSGPTDTQYF; DNA: TGCGCCAGCAGGGGGACTAGCGGTCCCACAGATACGCAGTATTTT
D: NA; J: TRBJ2-1; V: TRBV6-5; size: NA; CDR3: CASSKGTYNEQFF; DNA: TGTGCCAGCAGCAAGGGGACCTACAATGAGCAGTTCTTC
D: NA; J: TRBJ1-5; V: TRBV19; size: few; CDR3: CASMSAGNQPQHF; DNA: TGTGCCAGTATGTCAGCGGGCAATCAGCCCCAGCATTTT
D: TRBD2; J: TRBJ2-3; V: TRBV6-5; size: NA; CDR3: CASRGLEAGGNTQYF; DNA: TGTGCCAGCAGGGGCCTAGAAGCGGGGGGAAATACGCAGTATTTT
D: NA; J: TRBJ1-2; V: TRBV7-8; size: NA; CDR3: CASSLAYPGQHYGYTF; DNA: TGTGCCAGCAGCTTAGCTTACCCGGGACAACACTATGGCTACACCTTC
D: NA; J: TRBJ2-5; V: TRBV18; size: NA; CDR3: CASSPAGETQYF; DNA: TGTGCCAGCTCACCGGCCGGGGAGACCCAGTACTTC
D: NA; J: TRBJ1-4; V: TRBV10-2; size: NA; CDR3: CASRGTYEKLFF; DNA: TGCGCCAGCAGGGGGACGTATGAAAAACTGTTTTTT
D: NA; J: TRBJ1-5; V: TRBV14; size: NA; CDR3: CASSPGEGRGPQHF; DNA: TGTGCCAGCAGCCCCGGGGAGGGGCGAGGGCCCCAGCATTTT
D: NA; J: TRBJ2-4; V: TRBV7-8; size: few; CDR3: CASSSTGAKNIQYF; DNA: TGTGCCAGCAGTTCGACGGGTGCCAAAAACATTCAGTACTTC
D: NA; J: TRBJ1-4; V: TRBV30; size: NA; CDR3: CAWSVAGGLQEKLFF; DNA: TGTGCCTGGAGTGTAGCAGGAGGGCTTCAAGAAAAACTGTTTTTT
D: TRBD2; J: TRBJ2-5; V: TRBV4-1; size: NA; CDR3: CASSQDGGRETQYF; DNA: TGCGCCAGCAGCCAAGACGGGGGGAGAGAGACCCAGTACTTC
D: NA; J: TRBJ1-1; V: TRBV5-6; size: few; CDR3: CASSLGAYEAFF; DNA: TGTGCCAGCAGCTTGGGGGCGTACGAAGCTTTCTTT
D: NA; J: TRBJ1-3; V: TRBV7-8; size: few; CDR3: CASSLAPGIEDTIYF; DNA: TGTGCCAGCAGCTTAGCCCCAGGGATTGAGGACACCATATATTTT
D: NA; J: TRBJ2-5; V: TRBV6-6; size: few; CDR3: CASTRQPQETQYF; DNA: TGTGCCAGCACTCGGCAGCCCCAAGAGACCCAGTACTTC
D: NA; J: TRBJ1-1; V: TRBV6-5; size: few; CDR3: CASSSFQLGLNTEAFF; DNA: TGTGCCAGCAGTTCCTTCCAGCTTGGGCTGAACACTGAAGCTTTCTTT
D: NA; J: TRBJ1-3; V: TRBV9; size: NA; CDR3: CASSVESVSGNTIYF; DNA: TGTGCCAGCAGCGTAGAGTCGGTTTCTGGAAACACCATATATTTT
D: TRBD2; J: TRBJ2-3; V: TRBV27; size: NA; CDR3: CASTLSGVRTDTQYF; DNA: TGTGCCAGCACCCTTAGCGGGGTCCGCACAGATACGCAGTATTTT
D: NA; J: TRBJ1-1; V: TRBV27; size: NA; CDR3: CASSMAGQNTEAFF; DNA: TGTGCCAGCAGTATGGCGGGACAGAACACTGAAGCTTTCTTT
D: NA; J: TRBJ1-6; V: TRBV7-6; size: few; CDR3: CASSLEGYSPLHF; DNA: TGTGCCAGCAGCTTAGAGGGGTATTCACCCCTCCACTTT
D: TRBD2; J: TRBJ2-7; V: TRBV7-9; size: NA; CDR3: CASSLMGRGGTYEQYF; DNA: TGTGCCAGCAGCTTGATGGGCCGCGGGGGGACCTACGAGCAGTACTTC